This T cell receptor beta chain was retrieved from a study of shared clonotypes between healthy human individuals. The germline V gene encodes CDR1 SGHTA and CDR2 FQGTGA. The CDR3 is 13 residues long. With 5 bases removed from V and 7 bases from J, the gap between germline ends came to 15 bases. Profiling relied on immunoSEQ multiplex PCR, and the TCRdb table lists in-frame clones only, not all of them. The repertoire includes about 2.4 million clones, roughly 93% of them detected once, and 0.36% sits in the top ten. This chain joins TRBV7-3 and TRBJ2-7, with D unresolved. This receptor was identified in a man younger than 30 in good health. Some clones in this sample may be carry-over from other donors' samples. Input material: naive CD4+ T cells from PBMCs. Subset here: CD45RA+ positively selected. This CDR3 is CASSVNVGGEQYF. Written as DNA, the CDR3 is TGTGCCAGCAGCGTTAATGTGGGTGGGGAGCAGTACTTC.